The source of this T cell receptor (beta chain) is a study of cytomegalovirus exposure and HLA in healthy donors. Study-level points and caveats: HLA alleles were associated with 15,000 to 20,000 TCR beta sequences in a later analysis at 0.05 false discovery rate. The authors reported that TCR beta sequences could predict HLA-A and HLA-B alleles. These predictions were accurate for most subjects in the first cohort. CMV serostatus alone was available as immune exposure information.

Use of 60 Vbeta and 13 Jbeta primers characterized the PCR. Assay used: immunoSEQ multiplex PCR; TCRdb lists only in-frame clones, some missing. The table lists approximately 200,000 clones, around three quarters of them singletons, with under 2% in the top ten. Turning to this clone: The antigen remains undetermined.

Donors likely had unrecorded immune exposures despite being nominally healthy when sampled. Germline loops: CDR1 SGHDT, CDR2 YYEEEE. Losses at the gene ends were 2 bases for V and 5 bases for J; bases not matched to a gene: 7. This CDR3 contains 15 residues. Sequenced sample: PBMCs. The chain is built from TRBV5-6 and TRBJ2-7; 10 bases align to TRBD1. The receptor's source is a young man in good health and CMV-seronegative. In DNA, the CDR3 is TGTGCCAGCAGCTTTCCCGGGACAGGGGTAGACGAGCAGTACTTC. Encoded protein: CASSFPGTGVDEQYF.